These 7 T cell receptor beta chains came from one sample sequenced in a study of OX40 agonist ivuxolimab in advanced cancers. Method: immunoSEQ multiplex PCR; TCRdb's copy keeps in-frame clones and lacks some. The table shows about 35,000 clones, with around 83% occurring only once. Material: CD4+ or CD8+ T cells sorted from blood, obtained in a trial of the OX40 agonist ivuxolimab. All receptors come from an adult with an advanced solid tumor such as melanoma, head and neck, liver or kidney cancer.

The count of this clone is one. The rearrangement joins TRBV5-8 to TRBJ2-3; 10 bases match TRBD1. From germline, CDR1 is SGHTS and CDR2 YDEGEE. The CDR3 covers 15 residues. Trimming removed 4 bases from V and 3 bases from J; junction bases left unmatched: 5. This chain's CDR3 is CASSTRDRGTDTQYF. The DNA of the CDR3 is TGTGCCAGCAGCACCCGGGACAGGGGAACAGATACGCAGTATTTT.

The J gene is TRBJ1-2, the V gene TRBV6-6; 7 positions agree with TRBD1. The germline V gene has CDR1 MNHNY and CDR2 SVGAGI (reference sequence). The CDR3 spans 12 residues. V was pared by 7 bases and J by 5 bases, with 4 bases of the junction left unmatched. CDR3: CASTRDSYGYTF. The CDR3, as DNA: TGTGCCAGCACTCGGGACAGTTATGGCTACACCTTC.

This chain connects TRBV6-5 to TRBJ2-1, with a tentative D call TRBD2 (6 bases). Looked up from germline, CDR1 is MNHEY and CDR2 is SVGAGI. Trimming pared 4 bases from V and 1 base from J, leaving 8 bases between. The length of the CDR3 is 14 residues. The CDR3 nucleotides are TGTGCCAGCAGTTCTAGCGTATCCTACAATGAGCAGTTCTTC. Its protein is CASSSSVSYNEQFF.

The chain links TRBV11-2 to TRBJ2-5, with D possibly matching TRBD2 (5 bases). Per germline, CDR1 SGHAT and CDR2 FQNNGV. V shed 0 bases and J shed 5 bases, with 16 bases lying between them. CDR3 size: 16 residues. The CDR3 coding sequence is TGTGCCAGCAGCTTAGATATATTTGGATCGGGGGAGACCCAGTACTTC. Protein sequence: CASSLDIFGSGETQYF.

V and J are TRBV18 and TRBJ1-1; tentatively, D is TRBD1 (6 bases). CDR1 and CDR2 from the germline V gene are KGHSH and LQKENI. The CDR3 is made up of 17 amino acids. Between the trimmed V and J ends, which lost 3 bases and 2 bases, there was a span of 19 bases. DNA for the CDR3: TGTGCCAGCTCACCTCCGACAGGCCGGGGTGTAAACACTGAAGCTTTCTTT. It is translated as CASSPPTGRGVNTEAFF.

The chain has TRBV28 and TRBJ2-7; D not certain. V dropped 7 bases and J dropped 2 bases, with 9 bases sitting between them. The CDR3 consists of 12 residues. Per germline, CDR1 MDHEN and CDR2 SYDVKM. CDR3 nucleotide sequence: TGTGCCAGCAAAGGCTTGACCTACGAGCAGTACTTC. Residues: CASKGLTYEQYF.

Sample share makes this clone medium-sized (0.01 to 0.1%). The chain recombines TRBV18 with TRBJ1-1; no clear D gene. Trimming left V 0 bases short and J 5 bases short, with 7 bases between. Per the germline V gene, CDR1 is KGHSH and CDR2 is LQKENI. The CDR3 loop spans 13 amino acids. The CDR3 DNA reads TGTGCCAGCTCACCACCGTCGGGTACTGAAGCTTTCTTT. Translated, it gives CASSPPSGTEAFF.